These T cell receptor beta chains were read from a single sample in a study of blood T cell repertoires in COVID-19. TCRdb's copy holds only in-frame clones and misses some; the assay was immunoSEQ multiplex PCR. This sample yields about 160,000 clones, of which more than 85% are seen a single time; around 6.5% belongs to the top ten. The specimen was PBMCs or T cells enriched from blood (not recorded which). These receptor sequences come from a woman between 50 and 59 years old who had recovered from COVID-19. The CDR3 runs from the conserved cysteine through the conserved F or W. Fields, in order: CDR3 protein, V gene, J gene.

CASSSGSRTGELFF	TRBV27	TRBJ2-2
CASSRRADERGIVYEQYF	TRBV5-5	TRBJ2-7
CSVEGGSGAGELFF	TRBV29-1	TRBJ2-2
CASSLGAQRNLYEQYF	TRBV11-2	TRBJ2-7
CAWSVAGDQPQHF	TRBV30	TRBJ1-5
CASSDKGERDEQFF	TRBV6-4	TRBJ2-1
CASKPRTIYGYTF	TRBV19	TRBJ1-2
CASSFRDAYGYTF	TRBV11-1	TRBJ1-2
CASSSSGRGSTEAFF	TRBV6-5	TRBJ1-1
CATARGWNTEAFF	TRBV24-1	TRBJ1-1
CASTAQISGSLSNEQFF	TRBV28	TRBJ2-1
CSAQNTEAFF	TRBV29-1	TRBJ1-1
CASSLARGNYGYTF	TRBV5-1	TRBJ1-2